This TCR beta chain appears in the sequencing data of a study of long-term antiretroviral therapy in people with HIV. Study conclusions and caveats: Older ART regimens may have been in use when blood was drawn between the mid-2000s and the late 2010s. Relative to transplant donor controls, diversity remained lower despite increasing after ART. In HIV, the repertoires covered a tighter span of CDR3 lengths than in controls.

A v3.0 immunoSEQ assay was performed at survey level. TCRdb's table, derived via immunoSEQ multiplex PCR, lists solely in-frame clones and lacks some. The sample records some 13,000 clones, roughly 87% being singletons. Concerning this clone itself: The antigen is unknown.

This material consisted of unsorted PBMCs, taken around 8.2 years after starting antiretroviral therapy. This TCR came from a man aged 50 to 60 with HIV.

The CDR3 DNA is TGTGCCAGCAGTTTATCCACCGGAACTGAAGCTTTCTTT. This encodes CASSLSTGTEAFF. V and J are TRBV27 and TRBJ1-1, with no clear D. CDR1 is MNHEY, CDR2 SMNVEV, per germline (reference sequence). Trimming stripped 0 bases from V and 5 bases from J, with 7 bases between. The length of the CDR3 is 13 residues.